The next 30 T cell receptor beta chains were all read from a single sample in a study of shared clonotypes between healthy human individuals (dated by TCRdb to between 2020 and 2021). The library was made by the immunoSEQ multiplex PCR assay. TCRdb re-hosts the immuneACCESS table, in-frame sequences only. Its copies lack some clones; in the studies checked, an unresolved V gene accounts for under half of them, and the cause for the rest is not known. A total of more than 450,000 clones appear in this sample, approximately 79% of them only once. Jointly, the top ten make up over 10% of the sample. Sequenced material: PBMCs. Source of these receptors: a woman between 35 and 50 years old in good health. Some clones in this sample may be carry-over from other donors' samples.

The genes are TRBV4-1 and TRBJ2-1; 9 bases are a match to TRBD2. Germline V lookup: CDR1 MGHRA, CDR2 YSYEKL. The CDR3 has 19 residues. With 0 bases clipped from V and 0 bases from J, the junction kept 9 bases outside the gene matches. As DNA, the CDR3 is TGCGCCAGCAGCCAAGACCGACTAGCGGCCGCCCACTCCTACAATGAGCAGTTCTTC. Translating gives CASSQDRLAAAHSYNEQFF.

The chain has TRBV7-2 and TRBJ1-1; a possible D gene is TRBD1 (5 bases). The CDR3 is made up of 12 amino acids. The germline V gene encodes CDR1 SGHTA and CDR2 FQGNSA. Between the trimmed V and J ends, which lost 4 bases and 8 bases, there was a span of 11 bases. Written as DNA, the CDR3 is TGTGCCAGCAGCTCACCGCAGGGCGAAGCTTTCTTT. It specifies CASSSPQGEAFF.

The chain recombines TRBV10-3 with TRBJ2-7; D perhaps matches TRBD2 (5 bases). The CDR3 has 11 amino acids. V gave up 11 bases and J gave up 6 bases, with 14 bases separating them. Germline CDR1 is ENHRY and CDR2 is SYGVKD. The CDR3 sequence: CASGPAGEQYF. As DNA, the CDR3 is TGTGCCTCAGGCCCCGCGGGCGAGCAGTACTTC.

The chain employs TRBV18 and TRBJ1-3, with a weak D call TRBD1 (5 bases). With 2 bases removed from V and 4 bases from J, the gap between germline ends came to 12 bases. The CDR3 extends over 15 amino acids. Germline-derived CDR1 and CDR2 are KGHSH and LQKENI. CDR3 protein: CASSPGGISGNTIYF. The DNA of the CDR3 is TGTGCCAGCTCACCAGGGGGGATCTCCGGAAACACCATATATTTT.

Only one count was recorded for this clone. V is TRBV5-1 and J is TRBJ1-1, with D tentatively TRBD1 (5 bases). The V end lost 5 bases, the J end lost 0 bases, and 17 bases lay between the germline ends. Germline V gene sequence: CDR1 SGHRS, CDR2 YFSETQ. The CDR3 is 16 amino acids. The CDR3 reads CASRVGQGGMNTEAFF. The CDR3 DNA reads TGCGCCAGCAGAGTCGGGCAGGGCGGTATGAACACTGAAGCTTTCTTT. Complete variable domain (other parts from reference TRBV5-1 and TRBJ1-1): KAGVTQTPRYLIKTRGQQVTLSCSPISGHRSVSWYQQTPGQGLQFLFEYFSETQRNKGNFPGRFSGRQFSNSRSEMNVSTLELGDSALYLCASRVGQGGMNTEAFFGQGTRLTVV.

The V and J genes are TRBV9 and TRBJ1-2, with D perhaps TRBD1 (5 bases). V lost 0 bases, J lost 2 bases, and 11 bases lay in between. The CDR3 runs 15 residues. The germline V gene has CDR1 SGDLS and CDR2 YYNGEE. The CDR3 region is CASSVEVGANYGYTF. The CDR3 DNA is TGTGCCAGCAGCGTAGAAGTAGGGGCAAACTATGGCTACACCTTC.

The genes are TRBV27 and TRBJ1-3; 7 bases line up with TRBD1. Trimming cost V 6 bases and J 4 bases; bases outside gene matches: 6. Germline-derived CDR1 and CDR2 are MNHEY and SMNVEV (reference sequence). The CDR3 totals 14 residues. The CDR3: CASRGTEGGNTIYF. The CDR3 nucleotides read TGTGCCAGCAGGGGGACAGAAGGAGGAAACACCATATATTTT.

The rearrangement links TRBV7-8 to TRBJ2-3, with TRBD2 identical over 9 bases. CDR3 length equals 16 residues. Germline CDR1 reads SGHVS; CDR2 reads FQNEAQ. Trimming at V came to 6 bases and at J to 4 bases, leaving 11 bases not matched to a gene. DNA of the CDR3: TGTGCCAGCAGGCTCATTGGACTAGCGATCTCAGATACGCAGTATTTT. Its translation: CASRLIGLAISDTQYF.

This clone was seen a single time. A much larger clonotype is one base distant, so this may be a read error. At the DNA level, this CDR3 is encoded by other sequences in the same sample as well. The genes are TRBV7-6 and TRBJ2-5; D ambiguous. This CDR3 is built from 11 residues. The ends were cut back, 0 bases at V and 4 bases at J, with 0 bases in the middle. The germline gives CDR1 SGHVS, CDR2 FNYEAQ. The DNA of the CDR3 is TGTGCCAGCAGCTTAGCAGAGACCCAGTACTTC. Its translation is CASSLAETQYF.

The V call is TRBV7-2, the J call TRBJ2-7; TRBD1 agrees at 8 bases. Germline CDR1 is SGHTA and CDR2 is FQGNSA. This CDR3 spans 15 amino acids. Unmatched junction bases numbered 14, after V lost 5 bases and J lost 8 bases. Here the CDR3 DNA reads TGTGCCAGCAGCCCAGGGGACAGGATACTGTTCAAGCAGTACTTC. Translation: CASSPGDRILFKQYF.

The CDR3 loop is CASSQGGGGNEQFF. DNA for the CDR3: TGTGCCAGCAGCCAAGGGGGGGGCGGGAATGAGCAGTTCTTC. The chain couples TRBV6-4 to TRBJ2-1; TRBD2 is a possible D gene (7 bases). The V end was cut by 6 bases, the J end by 7 bases, with 16 bases between. Germline V gene sequence: CDR1 MRHNA, CDR2 SNTAGT. CDR3 size: 14 residues.

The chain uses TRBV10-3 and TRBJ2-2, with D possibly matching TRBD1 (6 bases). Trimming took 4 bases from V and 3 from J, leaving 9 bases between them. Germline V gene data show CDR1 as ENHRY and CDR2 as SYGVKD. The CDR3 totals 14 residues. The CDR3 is CAISADRDTGELFF. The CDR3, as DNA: TGTGCCATCAGTGCGGACAGAGACACCGGGGAGCTGTTTTTT.

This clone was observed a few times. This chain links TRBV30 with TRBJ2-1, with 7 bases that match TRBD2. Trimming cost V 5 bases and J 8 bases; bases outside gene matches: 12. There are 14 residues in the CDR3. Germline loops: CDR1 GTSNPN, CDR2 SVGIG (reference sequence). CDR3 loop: CAWHRGGPRDEQFF. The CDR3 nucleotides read TGTGCCTGGCATCGGGGAGGGCCAAGGGATGAGCAGTTCTTC.

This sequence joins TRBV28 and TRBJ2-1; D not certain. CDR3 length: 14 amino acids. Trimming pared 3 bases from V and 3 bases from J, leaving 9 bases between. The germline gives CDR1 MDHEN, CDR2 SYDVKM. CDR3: CASSLGQNYNEQFF. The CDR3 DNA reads TGTGCCAGCAGTTTGGGCCAGAACTACAATGAGCAGTTCTTC. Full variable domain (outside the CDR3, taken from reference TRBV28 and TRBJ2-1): DVKVTQSSRYLVKRTGEKVFLECVQDMDHENMFWYRQDPGLGLRLIYFSYDVKMKEKGDIPEGYSVSREKKERFSLILESASTNQTSMYLCASSLGQNYNEQFFGPGTRLTVL.

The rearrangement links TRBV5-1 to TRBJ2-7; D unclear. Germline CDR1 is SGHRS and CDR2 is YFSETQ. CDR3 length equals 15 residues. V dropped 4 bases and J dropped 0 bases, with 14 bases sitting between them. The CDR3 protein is CASSPGPSSSYEQYF. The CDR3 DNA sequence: TGCGCCAGCAGCCCCGGGCCGTCTAGCTCCTACGAGCAGTACTTC. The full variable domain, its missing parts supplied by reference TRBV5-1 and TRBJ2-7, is KAGVTQTPRYLIKTRGQQVTLSCSPISGHRSVSWYQQTPGQGLQFLFEYFSETQRNKGNFPGRFSGRQFSNSRSEMNVSTLELGDSALYLCASSPGPSSSYEQYFGPGTRLTVT.

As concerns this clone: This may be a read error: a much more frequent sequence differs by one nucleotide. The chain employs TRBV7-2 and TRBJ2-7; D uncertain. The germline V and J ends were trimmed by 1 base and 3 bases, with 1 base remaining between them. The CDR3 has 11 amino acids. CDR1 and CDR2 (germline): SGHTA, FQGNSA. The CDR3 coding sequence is TGTGCCAGCAGCTTAGACTACGAGCAGTACTTC. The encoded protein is CASSLDYEQYF.

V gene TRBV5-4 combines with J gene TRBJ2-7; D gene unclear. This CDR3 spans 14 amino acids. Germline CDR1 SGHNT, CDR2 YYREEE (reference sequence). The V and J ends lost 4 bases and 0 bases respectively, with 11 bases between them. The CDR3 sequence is CASSQDHGSYEQYF. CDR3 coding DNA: TGTGCCAGCAGCCAAGACCATGGCTCCTACGAGCAGTACTTC.

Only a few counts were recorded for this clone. The CDR3 coding sequence is TGTGCCAGCAGGGTTACCGGGACAGGGACCGGGGAGCTGTTTTTT. Encoded protein: CASRVTGTGTGELFF. The chain couples TRBV25-1 to TRBJ2-2, with 9 bases aligning to TRBD1. This CDR3 comprises 15 residues. V lost 6 bases and J lost 5; bases outside the gene matches: 7. Germline lookup yields CDR1 MGHDK and CDR2 SYGVNS.

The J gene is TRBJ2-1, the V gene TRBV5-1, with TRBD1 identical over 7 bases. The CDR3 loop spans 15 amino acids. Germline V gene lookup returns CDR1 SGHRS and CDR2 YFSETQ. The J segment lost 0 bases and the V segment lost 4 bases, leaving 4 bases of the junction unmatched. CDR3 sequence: CASSLGTASYNEQFF. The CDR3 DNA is TGCGCCAGCAGCCTAGGGACAGCCTCCTACAATGAGCAGTTCTTC.

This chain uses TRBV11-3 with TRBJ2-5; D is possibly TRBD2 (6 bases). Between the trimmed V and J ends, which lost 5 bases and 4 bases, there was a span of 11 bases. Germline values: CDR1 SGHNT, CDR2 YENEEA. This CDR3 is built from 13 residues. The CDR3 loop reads CASSRLEGETQYF. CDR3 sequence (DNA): TGTGCCAGCAGCCGACTAGAGGGAGAGACCCAGTACTTC.

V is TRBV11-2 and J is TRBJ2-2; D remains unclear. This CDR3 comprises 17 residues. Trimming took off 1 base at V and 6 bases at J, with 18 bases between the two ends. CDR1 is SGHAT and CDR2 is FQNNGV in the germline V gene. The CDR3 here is CASSLGQVIRVAGELFF. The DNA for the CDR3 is TGTGCCAGCAGCTTAGGGCAGGTGATACGGGTGGCCGGGGAGCTGTTTTTT. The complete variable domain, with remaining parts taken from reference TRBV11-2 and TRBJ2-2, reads EAGVAQSPRYKIIEKRQSVAFWCNPISGHATLYWYQQILGQGPKLLIQFQNNGVVDDSQLPKDRFSAERLKGVDSTLKIQPAKLEDSAVYLCASSLGQVIRVAGELFFGEGSRLTVL.

The CDR3 nucleotides read TGCGCCAGCAGCCCCGGGACAGGGGACGCGAAGACCCAGTACTTC. Its protein product is CASSPGTGDAKTQYF. The V and J genes are TRBV5-1 and TRBJ2-5, with 10 bases that match TRBD1. V was clipped by 4 bases and J by 6 bases; unmatched bases: 9. Per germline, CDR1 SGHRS and CDR2 YFSETQ. The CDR3 has 15 residues.

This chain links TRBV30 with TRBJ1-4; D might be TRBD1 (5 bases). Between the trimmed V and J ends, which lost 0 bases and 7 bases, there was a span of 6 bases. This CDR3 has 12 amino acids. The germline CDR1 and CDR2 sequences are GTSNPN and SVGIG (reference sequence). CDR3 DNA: TGTGCCTGGAGTGTCGGGACTGAAAAACTGTTTTTT. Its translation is CAWSVGTEKLFF.

The CDR3 protein is CASSENFLASGRPSSYEQYF. The CDR3 DNA reads TGTGCCAGCAGTGAAAATTTCCTGGCTAGCGGGAGACCCAGCTCCTACGAGCAGTACTTC. This chain uses TRBV6-1 with TRBJ2-7, with 10 nucleotides matching TRBD2. Germline V lookup: CDR1 MNHNS, CDR2 SASEGT. The CDR3 spans 20 residues. The ends lost 2 bases at V and 0 bases at J; junction bases unmatched: 16.

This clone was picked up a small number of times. CDR3 amino acids: CASSLELGLYEQYF. The CDR3 nucleotides read TGTGCCAGCAGCTTGGAACTGGGGCTCTACGAGCAGTACTTC. The J gene is TRBJ2-7, the V gene TRBV5-4; TRBD1 might be the D (5 bases). The V gene's germline CDR1 is SGHNT and CDR2 YYREEE (reference sequence). CDR3 size: 14 residues. V shed 0 bases and J shed 3 bases, with 10 bases lying between them.

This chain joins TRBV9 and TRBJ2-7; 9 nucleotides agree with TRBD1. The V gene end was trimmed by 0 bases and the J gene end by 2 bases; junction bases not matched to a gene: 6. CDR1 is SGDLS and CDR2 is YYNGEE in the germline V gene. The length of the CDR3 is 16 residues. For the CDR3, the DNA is TGTGCCAGCAGCGTAGGAAACACAGGGGGCGCCTACGAGCAGTACTTC. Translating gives CASSVGNTGGAYEQYF.

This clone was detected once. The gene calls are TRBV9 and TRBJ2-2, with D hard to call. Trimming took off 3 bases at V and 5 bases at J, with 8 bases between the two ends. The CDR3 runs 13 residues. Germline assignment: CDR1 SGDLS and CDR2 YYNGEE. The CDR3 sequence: CASSASLTGELFF. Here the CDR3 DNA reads TGTGCCAGCAGCGCCTCCCTTACCGGGGAGCTGTTTTTT.

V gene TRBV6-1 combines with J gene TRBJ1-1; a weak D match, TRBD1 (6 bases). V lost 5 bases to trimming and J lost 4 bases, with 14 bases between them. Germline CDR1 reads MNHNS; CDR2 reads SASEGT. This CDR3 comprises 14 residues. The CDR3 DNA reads TGTGCCAGCAGTCCGAACCGAGGGGGCACTGAAGCTTTCTTT. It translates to CASSPNRGGTEAFF.

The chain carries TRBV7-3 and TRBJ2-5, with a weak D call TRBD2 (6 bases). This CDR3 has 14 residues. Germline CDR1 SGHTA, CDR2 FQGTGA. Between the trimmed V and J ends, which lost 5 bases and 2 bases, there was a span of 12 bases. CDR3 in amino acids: CASSPKGLQETQYF. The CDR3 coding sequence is TGTGCCAGCAGCCCCAAGGGACTTCAAGAGACCCAGTACTTC.

CDR3 in DNA: TGTGCCATCAGCAACCGGGACAGGAGCACTGAAGCTTTCTTT. Residues: CAISNRDRSTEAFF. The chain employs TRBV10-3 and TRBJ1-1; 8 nucleotides match TRBD1. Germline CDR1 reads ENHRY; CDR2 reads SYGVKD. J gave up 4 bases and V 6 bases, and 7 bases lay outside the gene matches. The CDR3 spans 14 residues.